The following is a TCR beta chain sequence with its context. There are many counts of this clonotype. It lacks a known antigen. The record has no base qualities; no much larger clone is one base away. Trimmed from V: 6 bases; trimmed from J: 2 bases; junction bases lacking a gene match: 12. The CDR3, from cysteine to phenylalanine, totals 17 residues. The retained sequence is limited to the CDR3, 51 bases, with the frame set at the first base. In the germline V gene (reference sequence), CDR1 corresponds to SGHNT and CDR2 to YYREEE. Library creation used PCR. TCRdb shows the sequencer as Illumina HiSeq 2500. TCRdb reprocessed the public reads (quality trimming at Q25 with fastp, clone calling with MiXCR) and kept in-frame beta chains. Identical CDR3 protein sequences are pooled into one entry, listed with their most common genes and DNA. For this sample there are several thousand distinct CDR3 sequences; roughly 12% appear just once. The top ten clones comprise approximately 16% of the sample.

This sample stems from a study of CXCR3 chemokines and chemotherapy response in bladder cancer (dated by TCRdb to between 2021 and 2024). For the wider study: Whether chemotherapy response in human bladder cancer was predicted by intratumoral CXCR3 chemokine system activity was examined in the study.

The chain uses TRBV5-4 and TRBJ2-2; TRBD2 aligns with 8 central bases. The sample was gathered from a patient whose treatment included neoadjuvant chemotherapy. This sequence was found in a human donor with bladder cancer that responded to neoadjuvant chemotherapy. In nucleotides, the sequence is TGTGCCAGCACTAAACCGGGACTAGGGCTTAACACCGGGGAGCTGTTTTTT. Its protein product is CASTKPGLGLNTGELFF.